The T cell receptor (beta chain) under discussion was sequenced for a study of T cells in Graves' hyperthyroidism and ophthalmopathy. Study-wide points: Stable hyperthyroidism was separated from ophthalmopathy by a model based on 13 V-J features.

Diagnosis of hyperthyroidism was new in patients aged 18 to 65, and its duration was under 2 months. Criteria for exclusion of patients were uncontrolled infection, other autoimmune disease, pregnancy or lactation. To note about this clonotype: Its antigen is as yet unknown.

Germline-derived CDR1 and CDR2 are SQVTM and ANQGSEA. V was cut by 5 bases and J by 11 bases, with 15 bases left in between. CDR3 length equals 11 residues. There were TCR beta CDR3 regions amplified from RNA transcripts. HTBI primers were used for first-round RT-PCR of the TCR CDR3. TCRdb reprocessed the multiplex PCR reads with MiXCR, giving one entry per CDR3 protein. The sample consists of about 540,000 distinct CDR3 sequences, 46% of them appearing once. The chain combines TRBV29-1 with TRBJ1-1; no clear D gene. The sequence derives from a woman aged 18-30 years with Graves' hyperthyroidism. Sequenced input: peripheral blood or thyroid tissue (not recorded which). The CDR3 sequence: CSVWSGKEAFF. In DNA form, the CDR3 reads TGCAGCGTTTGGAGTGGGAAGGAGGCTTTCTTT.